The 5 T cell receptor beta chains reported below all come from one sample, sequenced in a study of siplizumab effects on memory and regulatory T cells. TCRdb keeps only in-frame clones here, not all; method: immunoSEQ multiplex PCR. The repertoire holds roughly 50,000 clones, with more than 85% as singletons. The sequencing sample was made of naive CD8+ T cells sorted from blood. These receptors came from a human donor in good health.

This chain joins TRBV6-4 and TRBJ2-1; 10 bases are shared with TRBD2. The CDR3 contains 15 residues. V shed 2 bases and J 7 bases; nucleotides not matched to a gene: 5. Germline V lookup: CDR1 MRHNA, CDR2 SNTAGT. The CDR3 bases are TGTGCCAGCAGTGACCAGCGGGAGGGCCATAATGAGCAGTTCTTC. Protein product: CASSDQREGHNEQFF.

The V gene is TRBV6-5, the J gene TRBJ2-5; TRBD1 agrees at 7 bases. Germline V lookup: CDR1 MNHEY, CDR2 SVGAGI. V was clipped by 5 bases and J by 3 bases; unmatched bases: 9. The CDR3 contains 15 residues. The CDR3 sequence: CASSNDREWEETQYF. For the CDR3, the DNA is TGTGCCAGCAGTAATGACAGGGAGTGGGAAGAGACCCAGTACTTC.

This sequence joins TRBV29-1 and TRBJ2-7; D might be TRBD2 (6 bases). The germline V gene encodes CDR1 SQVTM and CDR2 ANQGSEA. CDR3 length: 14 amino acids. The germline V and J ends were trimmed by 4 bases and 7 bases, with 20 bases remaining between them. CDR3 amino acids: CSVVMAGLGGEQYF. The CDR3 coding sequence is TGCAGCGTTGTAATGGCGGGATTGGGTGGAGAGCAGTACTTC.

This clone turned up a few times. CDR3 in DNA: TGCGCCAGCAGCCAAGAGGGAGGCAGGGAGCATCAGCCCCAGCATTTT. Protein product: CASSQEGGREHQPQHF. The chain combines TRBV4-1 with TRBJ1-5; maybe TRBD1 (5 bases). CDR1 is MGHRA, CDR2 YSYEKL, per germline. The CDR3 is 16 amino acids. V shed 0 bases and J shed 5 bases, with 14 bases lying between them.

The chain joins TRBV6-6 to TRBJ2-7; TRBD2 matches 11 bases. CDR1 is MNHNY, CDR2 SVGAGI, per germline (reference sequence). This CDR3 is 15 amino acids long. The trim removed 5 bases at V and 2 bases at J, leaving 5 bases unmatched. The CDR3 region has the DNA TGTGCCAGCAGTCAAGTAGCGGGGGGGACCTACGAGCAGTACTTC. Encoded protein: CASSQVAGGTYEQYF.